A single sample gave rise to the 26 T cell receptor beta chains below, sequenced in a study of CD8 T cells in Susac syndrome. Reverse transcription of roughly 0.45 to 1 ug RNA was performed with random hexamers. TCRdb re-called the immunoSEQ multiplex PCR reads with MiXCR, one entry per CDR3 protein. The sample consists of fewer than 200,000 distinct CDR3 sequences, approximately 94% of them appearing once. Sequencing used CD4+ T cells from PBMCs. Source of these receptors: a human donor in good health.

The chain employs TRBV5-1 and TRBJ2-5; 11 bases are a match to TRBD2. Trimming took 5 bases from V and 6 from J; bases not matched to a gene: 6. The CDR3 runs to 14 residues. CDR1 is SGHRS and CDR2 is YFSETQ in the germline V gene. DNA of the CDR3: TGCGCCAGCAGTACCGGGACTAGCGGACAGACCCAGTACTTC. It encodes CASSTGTSGQTQYF.

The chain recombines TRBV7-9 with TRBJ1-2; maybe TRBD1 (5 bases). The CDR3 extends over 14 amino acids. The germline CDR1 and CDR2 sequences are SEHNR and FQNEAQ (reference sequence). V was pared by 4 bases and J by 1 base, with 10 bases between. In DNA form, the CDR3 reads TGTGCCAGCAGCTATGTCGGGGGTAACTATGGCTACACCTTC. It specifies CASSYVGGNYGYTF.

In DNA, the CDR3 is TGTGCCAGCAGTCATCCCCGTGGGAACTATGGCTACACCTTC. It specifies CASSHPRGNYGYTF. The chain uses TRBV7-9 and TRBJ1-2, with no clear D. This CDR3 region has 14 residues. CDR1 is SEHNR, CDR2 FQNEAQ, per germline (reference sequence). Trimming took 6 bases from V and 2 from J, leaving 13 bases between them.

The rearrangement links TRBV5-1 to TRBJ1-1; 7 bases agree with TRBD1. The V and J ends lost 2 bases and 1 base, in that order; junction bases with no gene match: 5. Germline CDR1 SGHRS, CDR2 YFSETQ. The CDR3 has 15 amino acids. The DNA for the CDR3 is TGCGCCAGCAGCTTCCGGACAGGAGGGAACACTGAAGCTTTCTTT. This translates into CASSFRTGGNTEAFF.

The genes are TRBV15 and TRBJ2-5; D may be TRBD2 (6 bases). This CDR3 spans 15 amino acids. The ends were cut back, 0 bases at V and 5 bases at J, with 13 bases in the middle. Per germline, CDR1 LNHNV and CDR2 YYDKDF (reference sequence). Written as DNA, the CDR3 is TGTGCCACCAGCAGAGAAACCTTCGGAGGGGAGACCCAGTACTTC. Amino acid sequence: CATSRETFGGETQYF.

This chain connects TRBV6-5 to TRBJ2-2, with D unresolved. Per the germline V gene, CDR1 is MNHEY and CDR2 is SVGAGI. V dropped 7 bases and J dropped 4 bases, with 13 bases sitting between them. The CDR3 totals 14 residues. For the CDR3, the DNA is TGTGCCAGCACCAAATGGACGGGCACCGGGGAGCTGTTTTTT. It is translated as CASTKWTGTGELFF.

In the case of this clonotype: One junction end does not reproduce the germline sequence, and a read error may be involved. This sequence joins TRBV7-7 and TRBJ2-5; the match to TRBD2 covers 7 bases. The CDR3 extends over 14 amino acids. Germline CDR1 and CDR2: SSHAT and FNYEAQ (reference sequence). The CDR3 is CASSWEGRQETQYF. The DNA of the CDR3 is TGTGCTAGCAGCTGGGAGGGGCGGCAAGAGACCCAGTACTTC. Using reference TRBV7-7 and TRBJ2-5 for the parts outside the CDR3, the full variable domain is GAGVSQSPRYKVTKRGQDVTLRCDPISSHATLYWYQQALGQGPEFLTYFNYEAQPDKSGLPSDRFSAERPEGSISTLTIQRTEQRDSAMYRCASSWEGRQETQYFGPGTRLLVL.

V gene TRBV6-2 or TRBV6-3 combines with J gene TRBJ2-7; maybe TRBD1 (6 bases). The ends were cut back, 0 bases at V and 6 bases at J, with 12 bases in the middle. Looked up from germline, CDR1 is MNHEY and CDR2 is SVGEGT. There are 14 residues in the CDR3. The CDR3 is CASSYSYQGSEQYV. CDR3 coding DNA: TGTGCCAGCAGTTACTCATATCAGGGGAGCGAGCAGTACGTC.

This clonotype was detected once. The CDR3 reads CASSLGASQYGYTF. The CDR3 DNA reads as TGCGCCAGCAGCTTGGGAGCCTCCCAGTATGGCTACACCTTC. This chain links TRBV5-1 with TRBJ1-2, with no clear D. Trimming cost V 0 bases and J 5 bases, with 11 bases left between them. The CDR3 sequence is 14 residues long. Per germline, CDR1 SGHRS and CDR2 YFSETQ.

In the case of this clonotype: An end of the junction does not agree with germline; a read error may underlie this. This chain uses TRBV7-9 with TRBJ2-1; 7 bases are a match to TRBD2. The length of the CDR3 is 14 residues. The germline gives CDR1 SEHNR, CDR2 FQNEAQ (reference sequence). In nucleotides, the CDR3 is TGTGCCAGCAGCTTAGACGGGAGGTACATTGAGCAGTTCTTC. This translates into CASSLDGRYIEQFF.

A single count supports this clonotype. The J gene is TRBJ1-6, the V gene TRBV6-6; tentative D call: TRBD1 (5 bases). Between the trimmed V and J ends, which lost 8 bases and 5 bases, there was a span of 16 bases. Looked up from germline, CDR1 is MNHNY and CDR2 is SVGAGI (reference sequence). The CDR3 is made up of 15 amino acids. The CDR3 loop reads CASGRIGGDNSPLHF. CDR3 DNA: TGTGCCAGCGGACGCATCGGGGGGGATAATTCACCCCTCCACTTT.

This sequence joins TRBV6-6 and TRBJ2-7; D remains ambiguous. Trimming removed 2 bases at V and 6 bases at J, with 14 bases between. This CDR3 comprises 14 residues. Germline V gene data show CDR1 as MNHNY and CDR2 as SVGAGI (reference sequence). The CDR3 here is CASSYDRVDREQYF. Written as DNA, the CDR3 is TGTGCCAGCAGTTACGACCGGGTTGATCGCGAGCAGTACTTC.

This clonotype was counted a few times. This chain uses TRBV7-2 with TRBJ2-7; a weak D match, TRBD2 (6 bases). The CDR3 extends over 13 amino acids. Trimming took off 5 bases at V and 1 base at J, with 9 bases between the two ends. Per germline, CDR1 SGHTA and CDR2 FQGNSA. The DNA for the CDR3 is TGTGCCAGCAGCGGGGCGGGGTCCTACGAGCAGTACTTC. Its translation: CASSGAGSYEQYF.

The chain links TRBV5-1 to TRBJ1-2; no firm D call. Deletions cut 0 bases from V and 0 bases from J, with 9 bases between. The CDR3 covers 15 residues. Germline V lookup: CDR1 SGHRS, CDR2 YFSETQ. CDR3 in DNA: TGCGCCAGCAGCTTGGGAGCCGCTTCTAACTATGGCTACACCTTC. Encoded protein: CASSLGAASNYGYTF.

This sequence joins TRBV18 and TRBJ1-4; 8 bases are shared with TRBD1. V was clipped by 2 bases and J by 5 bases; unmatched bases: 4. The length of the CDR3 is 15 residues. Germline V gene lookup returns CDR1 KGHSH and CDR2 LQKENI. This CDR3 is CASSPSGTGNEKLFF. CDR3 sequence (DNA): TGTGCCAGCTCACCATCCGGGACAGGAAATGAAAAACTGTTTTTT.

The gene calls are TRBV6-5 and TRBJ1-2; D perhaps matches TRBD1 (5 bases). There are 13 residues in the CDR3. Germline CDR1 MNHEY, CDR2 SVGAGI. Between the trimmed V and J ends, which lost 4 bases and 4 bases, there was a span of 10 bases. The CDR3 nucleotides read TGTGCCAGCAGTTCCACTGACAGCTATGGCTACACCTTC. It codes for CASSSTDSYGYTF.

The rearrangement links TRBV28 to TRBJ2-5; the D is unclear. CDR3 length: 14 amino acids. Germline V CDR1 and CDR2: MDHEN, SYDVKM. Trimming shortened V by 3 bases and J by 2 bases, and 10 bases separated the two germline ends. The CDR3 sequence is CASSLSRFQETQYF. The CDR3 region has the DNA TGTGCCAGCAGTTTGAGTCGCTTTCAAGAGACCCAGTACTTC.

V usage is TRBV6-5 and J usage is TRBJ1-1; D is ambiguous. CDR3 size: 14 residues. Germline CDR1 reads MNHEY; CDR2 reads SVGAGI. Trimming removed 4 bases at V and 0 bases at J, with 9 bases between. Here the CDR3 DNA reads TGTGCCAGCAGTTCTATGAGGATGAACACTGAAGCTTTCTTT. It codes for CASSSMRMNTEAFF.

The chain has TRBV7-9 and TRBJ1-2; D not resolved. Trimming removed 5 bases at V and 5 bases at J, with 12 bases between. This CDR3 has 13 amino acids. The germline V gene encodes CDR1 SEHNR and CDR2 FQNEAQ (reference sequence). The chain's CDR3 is CASSQNSVYGYTF. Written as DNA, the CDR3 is TGTGCCAGCAGCCAAAACAGCGTTTATGGCTACACCTTC.

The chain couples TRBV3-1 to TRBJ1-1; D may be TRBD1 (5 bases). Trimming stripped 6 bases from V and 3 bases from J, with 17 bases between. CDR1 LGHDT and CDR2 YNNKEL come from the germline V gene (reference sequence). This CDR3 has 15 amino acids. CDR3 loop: CASRPTRGVYTEAFF. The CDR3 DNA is TGTGCCAGCAGACCCACTCGGGGGGTTTACACTGAAGCTTTCTTT.

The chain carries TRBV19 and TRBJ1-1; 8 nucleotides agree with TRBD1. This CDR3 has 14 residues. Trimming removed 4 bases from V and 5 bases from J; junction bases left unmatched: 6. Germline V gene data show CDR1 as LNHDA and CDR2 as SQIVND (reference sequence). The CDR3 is CASSTNRDRTEAFF. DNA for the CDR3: TGTGCCAGTAGTACCAACCGGGACAGGACTGAAGCTTTCTTT.

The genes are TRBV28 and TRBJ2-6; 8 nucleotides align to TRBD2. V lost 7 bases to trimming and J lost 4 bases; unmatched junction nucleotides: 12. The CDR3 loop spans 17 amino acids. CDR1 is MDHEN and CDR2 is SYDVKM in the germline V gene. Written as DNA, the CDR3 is TGTGCCAGCACTACCCCCGGGAGGGCTCTGGGGGCCAACGTCCTGACTTTC. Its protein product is CASTTPGRALGANVLTF.

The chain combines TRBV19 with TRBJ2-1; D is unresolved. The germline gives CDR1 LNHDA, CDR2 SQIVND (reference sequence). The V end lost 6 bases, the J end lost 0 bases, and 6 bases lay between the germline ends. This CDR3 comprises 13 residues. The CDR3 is CASRPDSYNEQFF. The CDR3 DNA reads TGTGCCAGTAGACCCGACTCCTACAATGAGCAGTTCTTC.

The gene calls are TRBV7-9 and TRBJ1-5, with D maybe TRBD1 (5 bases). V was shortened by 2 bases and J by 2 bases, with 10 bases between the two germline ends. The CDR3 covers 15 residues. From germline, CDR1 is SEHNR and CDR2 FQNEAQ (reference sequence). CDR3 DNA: TGTGCCAGCAGCTTAAGCGCACAGGGCAATCAGCCCCAGCATTTT. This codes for CASSLSAQGNQPQHF.

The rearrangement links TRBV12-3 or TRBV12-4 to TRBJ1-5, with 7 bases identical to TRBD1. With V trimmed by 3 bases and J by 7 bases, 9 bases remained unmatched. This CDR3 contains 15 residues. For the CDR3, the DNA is TGTGCCAGCAGTTTGGTGAGGGGGCAGGGACAGCCCCAGCATTTT. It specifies CASSLVRGQGQPQHF.

The CDR3 DNA reads as TGCAGTGTTAAGGCCAGATTAGAGCGCAATCAGCCCCAGCATTTT. It yields the protein CSVKARLERNQPQHF. The chain has TRBV20-1 and TRBJ1-5; D gene unclear. Trimming cost V 7 bases and J 2 bases, with 18 bases left between them. The germline gives CDR1 DFQATT, CDR2 SNEGSKA (reference sequence). The CDR3 runs 15 residues.